This T cell receptor (beta chain) comes out of a study of chemoradiotherapy in HPV16-positive cancers. This clone was found a few times. Antigen unknown. The study, taken as a whole, reports: Functional assays defining HPV-specific T cells used only a couple of HPV16-positive patients. For HPV16-positive patients, expanding HPV-responsive T cells associated with longer recurrence-free survival.

Produced via immunoSEQ multiplex PCR; TCRdb's table is partial and in-frame only. The repertoire holds over a thousand clones, over 60% seen once, with around 12% in the top ten. Trimming removed 3 bases at V and 1 base at J, with 3 bases between. Germline CDR1 SEHNR, CDR2 FQNEAQ (reference sequence). The CDR3 is made up of 12 amino acids. The sequencing used tumor tissue, collected from a patient who underwent chemoradiotherapy. The chain links TRBV7-9 to TRBJ1-1; D gene ambiguous. The TCR originated in a human donor with HPV-associated anogenital cancer. CDR3 bases: TGTGCCAGCAGCTTTTCGAACACTGAAGCTTTCTTT. Residues: CASSFSNTEAFF.